Listed below are T cell receptor beta chains from one sample, sequenced in a study of T-cell reconstitution after alpha-beta-depleted transplantation in children. TCRdb re-analysed the PCR reads in MiXCR, keeping a single row per CDR3 protein. The sample carries roughly 200,000 distinct CDR3 sequences, approximately 6.3% recorded once. The sequenced sample was PBMCs, obtained before TCRalphabeta/CD19-depleted stem cell transplant. These receptors all come from a boy between 2 and 10 years old with acute lymphoblastic leukemia, due to receive a stem cell transplant. CDR3s include the opening cysteine and the closing phenylalanine or tryptophan.

V gene: TRBV6-5
CDR3 protein: CASSYSGQENTEAFF

V gene: TRBV5-1
CDR3 protein: CASKLEGGPVDTQYF

V gene: TRBV28
CDR3 protein: CASMTVDNQPQHF

V gene: TRBV5-6
CDR3 protein: CASSLGGPKNTGELFF

V gene: TRBV24-1
CDR3 protein: CATSEGGTYEQYF

V gene: TRBV2
CDR3 protein: CASSATRNEQFF

V gene: TRBV7-9
CDR3 protein: CASPPQGDVNTEAFF

V gene: TRBV7-2
CDR3 protein: CASSWDVYEQYF

V gene: TRBV12-3/TRBV12-4
CDR3 protein: CASLRTALNQPQHF

V gene: TRBV6-5
CDR3 protein: CASSYEGGDTEAFF

V gene: TRBV12-3/TRBV12-4
CDR3 protein: CASSFRGGTYEQYF

V gene: TRBV7-2
CDR3 protein: CASSQSQETQYF

V gene: TRBV7-2
CDR3 protein: CASSFDGGAGDTQYF

V gene: TRBV24-1
CDR3 protein: CATSDLTGGTDTQYF

V gene: TRBV12-3/TRBV12-4
CDR3 protein: CASSARRGGTYEQYF

V gene: TRBV11-2
CDR3 protein: CASSFRGQGSYEQYF

V gene: TRBV7-2
CDR3 protein: CASSWGQGGLNTEAFF

V gene: TRBV6-1
CDR3 protein: CASRSGTGAGELFF

V gene: TRBV20-1
CDR3 protein: CSARDKGRNYGYTF

V gene: TRBV4-2
CDR3 protein: CASSQVWNSAGELFF

V gene: TRBV15
CDR3 protein: CATGGKNIQYF

V gene: TRBV28
CDR3 protein: CASSRYRSENSPLHF

V gene: TRBV5-1
CDR3 protein: CASSPIRGTGELFF

V gene: TRBV7-9
CDR3 protein: CASSFLGSNEQFF

V gene: TRBV5-1
CDR3 protein: CASTPREGRTEAFF

V gene: TRBV7-2
CDR3 protein: CASSLDRGTGELFF

V gene: TRBV10-3
CDR3 protein: CAISETGAPYEQYF

V gene: TRBV12-3/TRBV12-4
CDR3 protein: CASSQSDLAYEQYF